Reported below is one TCR beta chain. This specimen comes from a study of blood T cell repertoires in COVID-19. Method: immunoSEQ multiplex PCR; TCRdb's copy keeps in-frame clones and lacks some. The sample includes some 130,000 clones, around nine tenths seen only once; the top ten take 4% to 5%. Trimming removed 6 bases from V and 4 bases from J, with 13 bases in between. This CDR3 is built from 14 residues. Germline values: CDR1 MNHEY, CDR2 SVGEGT. V and J are TRBV6-2 or TRBV6-3 and TRBJ2-1, with unresolved D. The receptor's source is a man aged 55 to 69 with COVID-19, enrolled during active disease. Material for sequencing was peripheral blood. CDR3 loop: CASSLLPEYNEQFF. Written as DNA, the CDR3 is TGTGCCAGCAGCCTTTTACCCGAGTACAATGAGCAGTTCTTC.